This T cell receptor beta chain comes out of a study of shared clonotypes between healthy human individuals. The overall study: Each donor contributed plates that comprised three CD4 naive, three CD4 memory, two CD8 naive and one CD8 memory.

A remark on this clone: Its target is not known. Within the sample, other DNA sequences also encode this same CDR3.

Study results and caveats: Roughly 5% was the fraction of naive CD4 clonotypes found shared across a few donors. Clonotypes shared by all four donors outscored non-shared clonotypes in generation probability.

TCRdb's table, derived via immunoSEQ multiplex PCR, lists solely in-frame clones and lacks some. The sample yields about 2.4 million clones, around nine tenths seen once. Both subsets, CD45RA+ naive and CD45RA-negative memory, were split from the CD4+ cells. This sequence originates from a man aged 18 to 29 in good health. Sequenced input: naive CD4+ T cells sorted from blood. Subset meaning: CD45RA+ positively selected.

The CDR3 is CASSVDSGNQPQHF. In DNA, the CDR3 is TGTGCCAGCAGCGTAGACTCCGGCAATCAGCCCCAGCATTTT. This chain joins TRBV9 and TRBJ1-5; D gene unclear. The germline V gene encodes CDR1 SGDLS and CDR2 YYNGEE. This CDR3 has 14 residues. Deletions cut 0 bases from V and 2 bases from J, with 6 bases between.